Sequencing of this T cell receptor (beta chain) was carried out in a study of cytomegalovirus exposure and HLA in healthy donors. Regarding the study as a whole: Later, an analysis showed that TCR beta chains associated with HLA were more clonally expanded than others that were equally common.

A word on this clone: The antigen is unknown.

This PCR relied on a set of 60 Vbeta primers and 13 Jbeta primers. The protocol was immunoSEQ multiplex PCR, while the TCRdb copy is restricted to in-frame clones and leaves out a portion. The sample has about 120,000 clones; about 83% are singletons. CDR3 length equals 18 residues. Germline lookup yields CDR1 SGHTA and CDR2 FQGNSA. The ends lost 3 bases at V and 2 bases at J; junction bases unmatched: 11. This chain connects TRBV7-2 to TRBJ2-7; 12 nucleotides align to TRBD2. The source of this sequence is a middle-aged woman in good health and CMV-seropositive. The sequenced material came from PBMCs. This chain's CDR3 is CASSFMTSGGRSPYEQYF. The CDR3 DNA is TGTGCCAGCAGCTTTATGACTAGCGGGGGAAGAAGTCCCTACGAGCAGTACTTC. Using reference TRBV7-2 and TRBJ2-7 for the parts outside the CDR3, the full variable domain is GAGVSQSPSNKVTEKGKDVELRCDPISGHTALYWYRQSLGQGLEFLIYFQGNSAPDKSGLPSDRFSAERTGGSVSTLTIQRTQQEDSAVYLCASSFMTSGGRSPYEQYFGPGTRLTVT.